Below, 28 T cell receptor beta chains from the same sample are listed, as sequenced in a study of shared clonotypes between healthy human individuals. Positive CCR7 selection of CD45RO-negative cells yielded the naive CD8 cells, and terminally differentiated effector memory CD45RA+ cells were excluded. The protocol was immunoSEQ multiplex PCR, while the TCRdb copy is restricted to in-frame clones and leaves out a portion. Among millions of clones listed, roughly 91% were seen once. Sequences were obtained from naive CD8+ T cells from PBMCs. The receptors were sampled from a man aged 18 to 35 in good health. Some clones in this sample may be carry-over from other donors' samples.

The gene calls are TRBV4-3 and TRBJ2-3; D not resolved. CDR1 and CDR2 from the germline V gene are LGHNA and YSLEER. Trimming shortened V by 4 bases and J by 0 bases, and 11 bases separated the two germline ends. This CDR3 contains 15 residues. Here the CDR3 reads CASSPGQASTDTQYF. In DNA form, the CDR3 reads TGCGCCAGCAGCCCTGGGCAGGCTAGCACAGATACGCAGTATTTT.

The chain is built from TRBV7-9 and TRBJ2-1, with 7 bases fitting TRBD2. This CDR3 is built from 15 residues. Germline CDR1 reads SEHNR; CDR2 reads FQNEAQ (reference sequence). V lost 4 bases and J lost 2; bases outside the gene matches: 5. In nucleotides, the CDR3 is TGTGCCAGCAGCTCTACTAGCGATCCCTACAATGAGCAGTTCTTC. It translates to CASSSTSDPYNEQFF.

The chain uses TRBV6-5 and TRBJ1-1; D gene uncertain. Trimming stripped 8 bases from V and 8 bases from J, with 18 bases between. The V gene's germline CDR1 is MNHEY and CDR2 SVGAGI. The CDR3 runs to 13 residues. This chain's CDR3 is CASPPERTKEAFF. The CDR3 DNA is TGTGCCAGCCCCCCCGAACGAACTAAAGAAGCTTTCTTT.

The chain carries TRBV2 and TRBJ2-1, with D possibly being TRBD2 (6 bases). The V gene's germline CDR1 is SNHLY and CDR2 FYNNEI. The CDR3 runs to 14 residues. Trimming removed 4 bases at V and 10 bases at J, with 17 bases between. The CDR3 sequence: CASSVTSPSIEQFF. The CDR3 DNA reads as TGTGCCAGCAGTGTGACTAGTCCGTCCATAGAGCAGTTCTTC.

V usage is TRBV28 and J usage is TRBJ1-1, with no clear D. The length of the CDR3 is 13 residues. CDR1 MDHEN and CDR2 SYDVKM come from the germline V gene. The V and J ends lost 3 bases and 4 bases respectively, with 9 bases between them. Here the CDR3 reads CASSFRRFTEAFF. The CDR3 bases are TGTGCCAGCAGTTTCCGCCGATTCACTGAAGCTTTCTTT.

This chain uses TRBV5-1 with TRBJ2-2; no definite D call. With 0 bases removed from V and 0 bases from J, the gap between germline ends came to 9 bases. The length of the CDR3 is 16 residues. The V gene's germline CDR1 is SGHRS and CDR2 YFSETQ. CDR3 sequence (DNA): TGCGCCAGCAGCTTGGTTGGCAAAGCGAACACCGGGGAGCTGTTTTTT. Translated: CASSLVGKANTGELFF.

This clone was seen just once. The genes are TRBV11-2 and TRBJ1-2; 9 nucleotides align to TRBD1. The V and J ends lost 4 bases and 4 bases, in that order; junction bases with no gene match: 7. The CDR3 consists of 15 residues. Germline CDR1 SGHAT, CDR2 FQNNGV. In nucleotides, the CDR3 is TGTGCCAGCAGCTCATCCGGGACAGGGCTCTATGGCTACACCTTC. It codes for CASSSSGTGLYGYTF.

The chain carries TRBV4-2 and TRBJ2-1; TRBD2 aligns across 7 bases. Germline V gene sequence: CDR1 LGHNA, CDR2 YNFKEQ. Losses at the gene ends were 1 base for V and 6 bases for J; bases not matched to a gene: 3. The CDR3 covers 14 residues. CDR3 amino acids: CASSQGGSCNEQFF. In DNA, the CDR3 is TGTGCCAGCAGCCAAGGCGGGAGCTGCAATGAGCAGTTCTTC.

This CDR3 reads CASSLGLRAGEGEQFF. CDR3 in DNA: TGTGCCAGCAGCTTAGGGTTAAGAGCGGGAGAGGGTGAGCAGTTCTTC. The gene calls are TRBV7-9 and TRBJ2-1; 8 bases fit TRBD2. The CDR3 is made up of 16 amino acids. The junction had 11 bases not matched to a gene; V was cut back by 1 base and J by 9 bases. Germline CDR1 and CDR2: SEHNR and FQNEAQ (reference sequence).

This sequence joins TRBV7-8 and TRBJ2-4, with TRBD2 matching over 10 bases. With V trimmed by 3 bases and J by 4 bases, 12 bases remained unmatched. The CDR3 covers 18 residues. Germline CDR1 is SGHVS and CDR2 is FQNEAQ. CDR3 sequence: CASSFPRGSGRMKNIQYF. The CDR3 DNA is TGTGCCAGCAGCTTCCCTCGGGGTAGCGGGAGGATGAAAAACATTCAGTACTTC.

CDR3: CASSLMLGATGELFF. CDR3 DNA sequence: TGTGCCAGCAGTCTTATGCTCGGTGCCACCGGGGAGCTGTTTTTT. The rearrangement links TRBV28 to TRBJ2-2, with no clear D. This CDR3 spans 15 amino acids. The V gene lost 5 bases and the J gene lost 4 bases, with 14 bases spanning the gap. Germline V gene sequence: CDR1 MDHEN, CDR2 SYDVKM.

The chain links TRBV30 to TRBJ2-1, with 7 bases that match TRBD2. Per germline, CDR1 GTSNPN and CDR2 SVGIG (reference sequence). V trimming: 0 bases; J trimming: 2 bases; junction bases outside the gene matches: 7. The CDR3 contains 16 residues. CDR3 sequence reads: CAWSVDGAGPYNEQFF. The CDR3 region has the DNA TGTGCCTGGAGTGTAGACGGAGCGGGACCCTACAATGAGCAGTTCTTC.

The chain's CDR3 is CASSSNGYDEQYF. The DNA of the CDR3 is TGCGCCAGCAGCTCTAATGGGTATGACGAGCAGTACTTC. This chain links TRBV5-1 with TRBJ2-7; no reliable D call. The V gene's germline CDR1 is SGHRS and CDR2 YFSETQ. V dropped 3 bases and J dropped 5 bases, with 12 bases sitting between them. The CDR3 extends over 13 amino acids.

This chain connects TRBV6-1 to TRBJ1-5; D is unclear. V lost 6 bases, J lost 6 bases, and 18 bases lay in between. Germline V gene lookup returns CDR1 MNHNS and CDR2 SASEGT. The CDR3 loop spans 15 amino acids. The CDR3 nucleotides are TGTGCCAGCAGCGTCGACAAGGAGTTTCGTCAGCCCCAGCATTTT. Translating it yields CASSVDKEFRQPQHF.

The genes are TRBV6-5 and TRBJ2-7, with a tentative D call TRBD2 (6 bases). The V end lost 0 bases, the J end lost 3 bases, and 15 bases lay between the germline ends. The CDR3 is 16 amino acids. Per the germline V gene, CDR1 is MNHEY and CDR2 is SVGAGI. The CDR3 region has the DNA TGTGCCAGCAGTTACTCGACCGGGGAGGCGTTCTACGAGCAGTACTTC. Translated: CASSYSTGEAFYEQYF.

The V gene is TRBV7-3, the J gene TRBJ2-2; 7 nucleotides align to TRBD1. Germline-derived CDR1 and CDR2 are SGHTA and FQGTGA. The CDR3 length is 15 residues. The V segment lost 5 bases and the J segment 4 bases; nucleotides outside the gene matches: 7. DNA of the CDR3: TGTGCCAGCAGCCCGGGACAGAGCCCCACCGGGGAGCTGTTTTTT. Protein: CASSPGQSPTGELFF.

This chain links TRBV27 with TRBJ2-5; 8 nucleotides line up with TRBD2. CDR3 length: 15 residues. Trimming removed 6 bases from V and 2 bases from J; junction bases left unmatched: 8. Germline CDR1 and CDR2: MNHEY and SMNVEV (reference sequence). The CDR3 protein is CASRNISGRQETQYF. The CDR3 DNA is TGTGCCAGCAGGAATATCAGCGGGAGACAAGAGACCCAGTACTTC.

The chain uses TRBV4-1 and TRBJ2-7, with TRBD1 as a possible D gene (6 bases). CDR1 MGHRA and CDR2 YSYEKL come from the germline V gene. The V gene lost 1 base and the J gene lost 0 bases, with 10 bases spanning the gap. The CDR3 spans 15 residues. CDR3 sequence reads: CASSQAGAPSYEQYF. The CDR3 DNA follows: TGCGCCAGCAGCCAAGCAGGGGCCCCCTCCTACGAGCAGTACTTC.

The chain recombines TRBV7-6 with TRBJ2-7, with 10 bases aligning to TRBD2. The trim removed 5 bases at V and 5 bases at J, leaving 9 bases unmatched. Germline V gives CDR1 SGHVS, CDR2 FNYEAQ. The CDR3 runs to 15 residues. CDR3 nucleotides: TGTGCCAGCAGCCACCCTAGCGGGAGCGCGGACGAGCAGTACTTC. As protein: CASSHPSGSADEQYF.

Comments on this clone: Additional DNA sequences in this sample encode the identical CDR3. The chain employs TRBV9 and TRBJ2-7, with D unresolved. The CDR3 covers 15 residues. Germline lookup yields CDR1 SGDLS and CDR2 YYNGEE. Trimming removed 0 bases from V and 0 bases from J, with 10 bases in between. The CDR3 spells CASSVAGLSSYEQYF. CDR3 sequence (DNA): TGTGCCAGCAGCGTAGCGGGTTTAAGCTCCTACGAGCAGTACTTC. Full variable domain (outside the CDR3, taken from reference TRBV9 and TRBJ2-7): DSGVTQTPKHLITATGQRVTLRCSPRSGDLSVYWYQQSLDQGLQFLIQYYNGEERAKGNILERFSAQQFPDLHSELNLSSLELGDSALYFCASSVAGLSSYEQYFGPGTRLTVT.

V usage is TRBV6-1 and J usage is TRBJ2-3; D is unresolved. CDR1 and CDR2 from the germline V gene are MNHNS and SASEGT. The germline V and J ends were trimmed by 2 bases and 6 bases, with 15 bases remaining between them. This CDR3 comprises 15 residues. CDR3 sequence reads: CASSELVPLEDTQYF. DNA of the CDR3: TGTGCCAGCAGTGAACTGGTACCCTTAGAGGATACGCAGTATTTT.

The chain combines TRBV10-2 with TRBJ1-2; the match to TRBD1 covers 7 bases. The CDR3 runs to 13 residues. Germline-derived CDR1 and CDR2 are WSHSY and SAAADI. Trimming cost V 7 bases and J 6 bases; bases outside gene matches: 8. Here the CDR3 reads CASTVRGTDGYTF. The CDR3 DNA reads as TGCGCCAGCACGGTTAGGGGGACAGATGGCTACACCTTC.

This chain joins TRBV27 and TRBJ2-3; D unclear. This CDR3 is built from 11 residues. V gave up 7 bases and J gave up 4 bases, with 6 bases separating them. Germline CDR1 is MNHEY and CDR2 is SMNVEV (reference sequence). In DNA, the CDR3 is TGTGCCAGCAATTGGGCAGATACGCAGTATTTT. It encodes CASNWADTQYF.

This clone was counted a few times. V and J are TRBV2 and TRBJ1-4; the D is unclear. Germline CDR1 reads SNHLY; CDR2 reads FYNNEI. V dropped 10 bases and J dropped 0 bases, with 6 bases sitting between them. The CDR3 is 12 amino acids. CDR3 sequence: CATVATNEKLFF. The CDR3 DNA reads TGTGCCACAGTAGCAACTAATGAAAAACTGTTTTTT.

J is TRBJ2-7 and V is TRBV27, with 8 bases fitting TRBD1. Germline V lookup: CDR1 MNHEY, CDR2 SMNVEV (reference sequence). With 4 bases clipped from V and 2 bases from J, the junction kept 19 bases outside the gene matches. The CDR3 extends over 19 amino acids. The CDR3 loop reads CASSSSARGPHYKAYEQYF. Here the CDR3 DNA reads TGTGCCAGCAGTTCTTCTGCCAGGGGGCCCCACTACAAAGCCTACGAGCAGTACTTC.

The CDR3 is CASSLAGGNEQFF. As DNA, the CDR3 is TGTGCCAGCAGCTTAGCTGGCGGAAATGAGCAGTTCTTC. This rearrangement joins TRBV7-2 to TRBJ2-1; no firm D call. Germline-derived CDR1 and CDR2 are SGHTA and FQGNSA. The CDR3 covers 13 residues. The V end lost 0 bases, the J end lost 7 bases, and 7 bases lay between the germline ends.

This clone was observed a single time. The chain combines TRBV4-2 with TRBJ1-6; D is possibly TRBD1 (6 bases). The V end lost 0 bases, the J end lost 0 bases, and 9 bases lay between the germline ends. The CDR3 length is 17 residues. The V gene's germline CDR1 is LGHNA and CDR2 YNFKEQ. This chain's CDR3 is CASSQDRTVSYNSPLHF. CDR3 nucleotide sequence: TGTGCCAGCAGCCAAGATAGGACAGTCTCCTATAATTCACCCCTCCACTTT.

In this sample, this clone turned up once. V usage is TRBV28 and J usage is TRBJ2-1; the match to TRBD2 covers 8 bases. Germline-derived CDR1 and CDR2 are MDHEN and SYDVKM. This CDR3 is 15 amino acids long. Losses at the gene ends were 2 bases for V and 4 bases for J; bases not matched to a gene: 4. DNA of the CDR3: TGTGCCAGCAGTTTAGACGGGGGGGATTACAATGAGCAGTTCTTC. Its protein is CASSLDGGDYNEQFF.